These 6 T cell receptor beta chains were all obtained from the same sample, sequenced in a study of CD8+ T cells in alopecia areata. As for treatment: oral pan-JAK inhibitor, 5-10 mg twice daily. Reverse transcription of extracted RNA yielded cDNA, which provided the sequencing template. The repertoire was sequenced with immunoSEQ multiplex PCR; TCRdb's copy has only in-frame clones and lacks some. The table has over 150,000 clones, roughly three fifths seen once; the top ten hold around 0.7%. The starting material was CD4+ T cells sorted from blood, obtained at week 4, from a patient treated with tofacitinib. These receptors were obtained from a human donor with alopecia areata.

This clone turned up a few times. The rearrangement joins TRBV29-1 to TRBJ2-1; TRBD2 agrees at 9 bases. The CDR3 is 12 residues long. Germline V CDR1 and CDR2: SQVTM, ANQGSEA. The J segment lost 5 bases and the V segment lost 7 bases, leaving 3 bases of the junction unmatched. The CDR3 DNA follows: TGCAGCGAGACTAGCGGACACAATGAGCAGTTCTTC. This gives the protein CSETSGHNEQFF.

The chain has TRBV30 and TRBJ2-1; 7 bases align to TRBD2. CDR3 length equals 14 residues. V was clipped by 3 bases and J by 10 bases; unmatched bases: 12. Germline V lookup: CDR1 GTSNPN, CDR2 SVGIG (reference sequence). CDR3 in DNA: TGTGCCTGGAGCGAAGGGCGGGAGCGCCAGGAGCAGTTCTTC. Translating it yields CAWSEGRERQEQFF.

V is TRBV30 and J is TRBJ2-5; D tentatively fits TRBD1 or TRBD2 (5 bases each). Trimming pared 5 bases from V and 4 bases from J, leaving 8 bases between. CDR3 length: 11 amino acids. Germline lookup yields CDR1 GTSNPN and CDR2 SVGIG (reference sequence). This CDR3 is CAWSRGETQYF. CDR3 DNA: TGTGCCTGGTCGAGGGGAGAGACCCAGTACTTC.

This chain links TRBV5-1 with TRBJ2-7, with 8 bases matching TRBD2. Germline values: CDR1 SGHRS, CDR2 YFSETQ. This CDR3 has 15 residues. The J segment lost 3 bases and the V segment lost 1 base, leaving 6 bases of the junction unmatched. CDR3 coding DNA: TGCGCCAGCAGCTTGAGGGAGCGGGAGTACTACGAGCAGTACTTC. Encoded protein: CASSLREREYYEQYF.

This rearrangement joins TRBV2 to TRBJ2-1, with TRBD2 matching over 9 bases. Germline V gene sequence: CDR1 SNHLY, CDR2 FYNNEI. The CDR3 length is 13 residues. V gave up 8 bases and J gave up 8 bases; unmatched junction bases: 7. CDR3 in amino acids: CASLGTSRDEQFF. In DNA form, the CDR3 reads TGTGCCAGCTTAGGGACTAGCAGGGATGAGCAGTTCTTC. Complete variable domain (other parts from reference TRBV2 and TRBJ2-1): EPEVTQTPSHQVTQMGQEVILRCVPISNHLYFYWYRQILGQKVEFLVSFYNNEISEKSEIFDDQFSVERPDGSNFTLKIRSTKLEDSAMYFCASLGTSRDEQFFGPGTRLTVL.

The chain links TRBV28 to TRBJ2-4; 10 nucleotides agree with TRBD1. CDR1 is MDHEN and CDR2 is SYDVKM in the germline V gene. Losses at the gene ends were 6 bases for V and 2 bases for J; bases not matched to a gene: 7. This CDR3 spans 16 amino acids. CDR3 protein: CASSVPGQGTKNIQYF. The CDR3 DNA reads TGTGCCAGCAGCGTCCCGGGACAGGGGACCAAAAACATTCAGTACTTC.